This paragraph reports one T cell receptor beta chain. Antigen: not known. Peripheral blood was drawn, approximately 9.5 milliliters per donor. This record belongs to a study of blood T cells in healthy people across ages. The CDR3 is made up of 16 amino acids. V was shortened by 1 base and J by 3 bases, with 15 bases between the two germline ends. Germline lookup yields CDR1 LGHDT and CDR2 YNNKEL (reference sequence). Primers used in a second PCR of roughly 6 to 11 cycles were a sample-barcoded 5' primer and a J-beta primer mix. TCRdb passed the 5' RACE reads through MiXCR, listing each CDR3 protein once. The sample contains about 1,500,000 distinct CDR3 sequences, roughly 28% of which appear only once. Study findings and constraints: Whereas aged donors had fewer naive CD4+ cells, long-lived donors had more of them and higher diversity.

The receptor was isolated from a woman aged 25 to 45 in good health. The source material was blood. This sequence joins TRBV3-1 and TRBJ1-1; D may be TRBD1 (5 bases). CDR3 protein: CASSQVSAGQYTEAFF. CDR3 nucleotides: TGTGCCAGCAGCCAAGTGTCCGCAGGGCAATACACTGAAGCTTTCTTT.